These 26 T cell receptor beta chains were sequenced from one sample in a study of CXCR3-negative and CXCR3-positive naive CD8 T cells. Study-wide results and limits: When CXCR3-positive naive cells were set against CXCR3-negative naive cells, the former had more hydrophobic TRB CDR3s.

UMI labels and 5' RACE were used to prepare the TRB cDNA libraries. TCRdb derives one entry per CDR3 protein from the 5' RACE reads, leaving out DNA. The sample has approximately 89,000 distinct CDR3 sequences. Their cognate antigens are unknown. Sequences were obtained from naive CXCR3+ CD8+ T cells from blood. This sample's subset: CD45RO-CCR7+CD27+CD95- naive CD8+ T cells expressing CXCR3 (TNR3+). These receptor sequences come from a human donor in good health. Some clones in this sample may be carry-over from other donors' samples.

The chain links TRBV29-1 to TRBJ2-1; TCRdb's D gene call, TRBD2, goes unchecked for lack of DNA. The CDR3 has 15 residues. Germline-derived CDR1 and CDR2 are SQVTM and ANQGSEA. This CDR3 is CSVVRGLEDYNEQFF.

V gene TRBV4-3 combines with J gene TRBJ2-3; TCRdb indicates TRBD2, and absent DNA this call remains unverified. CDR3 length equals 16 residues. Germline V gene lookup returns CDR1 LGHNA and CDR2 YSLEER. CDR3 sequence: CASSQGLAGAPDTQYF.

The chain couples TRBV28 to TRBJ2-1; as DNA is missing, the TRBD1 call by TCRdb cannot be tested. CDR1 and CDR2 (germline): MDHEN, SYDVKM. The CDR3 is 15 residues long. The CDR3 sequence is CASSLYQDRLYEQFF.

CDR3: CASSIDVLNQPQHF. The chain employs TRBV19 and TRBJ1-5. This CDR3 has 14 residues. Germline-derived CDR1 and CDR2 are LNHDA and SQIVND (reference sequence).

The rearrangement uses TRBV6-5 and TRBJ2-2; TCRdb lists TRBD2, though no DNA is available to test this call. Germline V gene lookup returns CDR1 MNHEY and CDR2 SVGAGI. This CDR3 has 15 amino acids. CDR3 sequence: CASSPLWGAKRELFF.

The rearrangement uses TRBV7-6 and TRBJ1-1; TCRdb reports TRBD1, a call that lacks DNA to check it against. The CDR3 is 14 residues long. Looked up from germline, CDR1 is SGHVS and CDR2 is FNYEAQ. CDR3 region: CASSSGRGASEAFF. The whole variable domain, remainder taken from reference TRBV7-6 and TRBJ1-1, is GAGVSQSPRYKVTKRGQDVALRCDPISGHVSLYWYRQALGQGPEFLTYFNYEAQQDKSGLPNDRFSAERPEGSISTLTIQRTEQRDSAMYRCASSSGRGASEAFFGQGTRLTVV.

This chain uses TRBV19 with TRBJ2-1; TCRdb proposes TRBD1, but this gene call is untestable without DNA. This CDR3 is built from 13 residues. Germline-derived CDR1 and CDR2 are LNHDA and SQIVND (reference sequence). The CDR3: CASSISRGNEQFF.

The chain uses TRBV6-5 and TRBJ2-1; TCRdb's D gene call, TRBD1, goes unchecked for lack of DNA. This CDR3 has 15 residues. CDR1 and CDR2 (germline): MNHEY, SVGAGI. This chain's CDR3 is CASTPGDTRGNEQFF.

The V gene is TRBV20-1, the J gene TRBJ2-1; the TRBD2 assignment by TCRdb is unverifiable without DNA. The germline V gene encodes CDR1 DFQATT and CDR2 SNEGSKA (reference sequence). The CDR3 contains 13 residues. This chain's CDR3 is CSARRGLWDEQFF.

This chain links TRBV20-1 with TRBJ2-7. The CDR3 loop spans 13 amino acids. Germline lookup yields CDR1 DFQATT and CDR2 SNEGSKA (reference sequence). This CDR3 is CSARVQLTYEQYF.

The rearrangement links TRBV4-1 to TRBJ1-4. The germline CDR1 and CDR2 sequences are MGHRA and YSYEKL. The CDR3 length is 16 residues. The chain's CDR3 is CASSQVSLATNEKLFF.

CDR3 sequence: CASSQAEAPAPLHF. The J gene is TRBJ1-6, the V gene TRBV4-1; there is no DNA to check the TCRdb D call of TRBD1. This CDR3 has 14 amino acids. Looked up from germline, CDR1 is MGHRA and CDR2 is YSYEKL.

The chain combines TRBV6-6 with TRBJ1-1; TCRdb's D call of TRBD1 is untestable without DNA. The germline CDR1 and CDR2 sequences are MNHNY and SVGAGI (reference sequence). The CDR3 totals 15 residues. The chain's CDR3 is CASRLRDRLNTEAFF.

The chain couples TRBV28 to TRBJ2-5; checking the TCRdb D call of TRBD2 is not possible without DNA. CDR1 MDHEN and CDR2 SYDVKM come from the germline V gene. The CDR3 covers 16 residues. The CDR3 sequence: CASLPDQAGGGETQYF.

The chain is built from TRBV12-3 or TRBV12-4 and TRBJ2-3; TCRdb names TRBD1, which stays unverified in the absence of DNA. The CDR3 extends over 15 amino acids. The CDR3 protein is CASSGGPGATDTQYF.

This rearrangement joins TRBV29-1 to TRBJ1-2; TCRdb lists TRBD1, though no DNA is available to test this call. The germline V gene has CDR1 SQVTM and CDR2 ANQGSEA. The CDR3 spans 11 residues. CDR3 residues: CSVVTGTGYTF.

The CDR3 sequence: CASSPIAGGTGELFF. The V and J genes are TRBV5-5 and TRBJ2-2; TCRdb indicates TRBD2, and absent DNA this call remains unverified. The CDR3 totals 15 residues. Germline CDR1 reads SGHKS; CDR2 reads YYEKEE (reference sequence).

This chain connects TRBV7-9 to TRBJ1-6. This CDR3 region has 17 residues. CDR1 and CDR2 from the germline V gene are SEHNR and FQNEAQ (reference sequence). CDR3 sequence reads: CASSSDTLPVFNSPLHF.

The chain carries TRBV30 and TRBJ2-2; TCRdb's D call, TRBD1, is unchecked because there is no DNA. The germline V gene has CDR1 GTSNPN and CDR2 SVGIG (reference sequence). This CDR3 is built from 16 residues. The chain's CDR3 is CAWSLRDRGFAGELFF. Full variable domain (remainder filled in from reference TRBV30 and TRBJ2-2): SQTIHQWPATLVQPVGSPLSLECTVEGTSNPNLYWYRQAAGRGLQLLFYSVGIGQISSEVPQNLSASRPQDRQFILSSKKLLLSDSGFYLCAWSLRDRGFAGELFFGEGSRLTVL.

V is TRBV28 and J is TRBJ2-5; absent DNA, TCRdb's TRBD2 call cannot be checked. The CDR3 is made up of 15 amino acids. The germline V gene has CDR1 MDHEN and CDR2 SYDVKM. CDR3 residues: CASFEGGGAEETQYF.

This chain links TRBV7-2 with TRBJ2-1. Looked up from germline, CDR1 is SGHTA and CDR2 is FQGNSA. This CDR3 comprises 14 residues. The CDR3 sequence: CASSFESSYNEQFF.

This chain joins TRBV4-1 and TRBJ2-3. Germline CDR1 and CDR2: MGHRA and YSYEKL. This CDR3 contains 13 residues. The chain's CDR3 is CASSQVPQDTQYF.

This chain joins TRBV28 and TRBJ1-5; the TRBD1 assignment by TCRdb is unverifiable without DNA. The CDR3 consists of 13 residues. CDR1 and CDR2 from the germline V gene are MDHEN and SYDVKM. CDR3 in amino acids: CASGHYSNQPQHF.

Here the CDR3 reads CASSRGASGSDEQYF. The V call is TRBV6-2 or TRBV6-3, the J call TRBJ2-7; checking the TCRdb D call of TRBD2 is not possible without DNA. CDR3 length: 15 amino acids. Germline V gene data show CDR1 as MNHEY and CDR2 as SVGEGT.

The CDR3 sequence: CASSYGTSGVSSVPDTQYF. The V call is TRBV6-8, the J call TRBJ2-3; TCRdb picks TRBD2, but there is no DNA to check that call. CDR1 MNHGY and CDR2 SAAAGT come from the germline V gene. This CDR3 spans 19 amino acids.

This rearrangement joins TRBV4-1 to TRBJ1-1; TCRdb names TRBD1, which stays unverified in the absence of DNA. The CDR3 totals 13 residues. Germline CDR1 MGHRA, CDR2 YSYEKL. This chain's CDR3 is CASSQGDRGEAFF.